This is a list of T cell receptor beta chains from one sample in a study of Graves' ophthalmopathy and Graves' hyperthyroidism. One entry per CDR3 protein, called by TCRdb with MiXCR from the multiplex PCR reads. Among some 160,000 distinct CDR3 sequences listed, 39% were seen once. The sequenced material came from peripheral blood. Every receptor here comes from a man under 40 with Graves' ophthalmopathy. CDR3s include the opening cysteine and the closing phenylalanine or tryptophan. A D gene is named only where the DNA matches it firmly. Clone size, where shown, is once, few, many, or a class for clones that have expanded.

d_call	v_call	j_call	clone_size	cdr3_nt	cdr3_aa
TRBD1	TRBV29-1	TRBJ1-2	many	TGCAGCGGGCGACAGGGGCCCCATGGCTACACCTTC	CSGRQGPHGYTF
-	TRBV24-1	TRBJ2-1	many	TGTGCCACCAGTGATCACCGCGCGGACTACAATGAGCAGTTCTTC	CATSDHRADYNEQFF
TRBD2	TRBV12-5	TRBJ2-2	-	TGTGCTAGTGGTTTCGCACTAGCGTCGAACACCGGGGAGCTGTTTTTT	CASGFALASNTGELFF
TRBD1	TRBV29-1	TRBJ2-7	-	TGCAGCGTTGGACAGGGTGCCTACGAGCAGTACTTC	CSVGQGAYEQYF
-	TRBV7-8	TRBJ2-7	-	TGTGCCAGCAGCTTACGTCTTCGGGCTTCCGAGCAGTACTTC	CASSLRLRASEQYF
-	TRBV14	TRBJ2-5	many	TGTGCCAGCAGTGACAGTTTCGATCAAGAGACCCAGTACTTC	CASSDSFDQETQYF
-	TRBV6-1	TRBJ2-2	many	TGTGCCAGCAGTCCGGGGGAGACGGAGACAACCGGGAAGCTGTTTTTT	CASSPGETETTGKLFF
TRBD1	TRBV6-1	TRBJ2-7	-	TGTGCCAGCAGGTCCCGGGACAGCTACGAGCAGTACTTC	CASRSRDSYEQYF
-	TRBV7-2	TRBJ2-5	many	TGTGCCAGCAGCAGGAGCGGCCCGGAGACCCAGTACTTC	CASSRSGPETQYF
TRBD1	TRBV11-3	TRBJ2-5	once	TGTGCCAGCAGCTTACAGGGGGCTGAGACCCAGTACTTC	CASSLQGAETQYF
-	TRBV5-1	TRBJ2-7	many	TGCGCCAGCCATGACGGAGACTCCTACGAGCAGTACTTC	CASHDGDSYEQYF
TRBD2	TRBV6-2/TRBV6-3	TRBJ2-1	-	TGTGCCAGCAGTTACGGGGGGGTAGATGAGCAGTTCTTC	CASSYGGVDEQFF
-	TRBV6-5	TRBJ1-3	many	TGTGCCAGCAGTTACCTTCTACGAGGGGGTCCTGGAAACACCATATATTTT	CASSYLLRGGPGNTIYF
-	TRBV9	TRBJ2-5	many	TGTGCCAGCAGCGTAGTAGAGCGGGCAGGGGAGACCCAGTACTTC	CASSVVERAGETQYF
TRBD1	TRBV10-3	TRBJ2-7	-	TGTGCCATCAGTGGGGACAGGACCTACGAGCAGTACTTC	CAISGDRTYEQYF
TRBD2	TRBV11-1	TRBJ2-5	-	TGTGCCAGCAGCTTAGGCGGGACTAGCGGGAGAGGTGTTGAGACCCAGTACTTC	CASSLGGTSGRGVETQYF
TRBD2	TRBV15	TRBJ2-7	-	TGTGCCACCAGCAGAGGGGGGGGTCTAAACTACGAGCAGTACTTC	CATSRGGGLNYEQYF
-	TRBV6-5	TRBJ1-2	-	TGTGCCAGCAGTTACGGCAGGCAATTCTATGGCTACACCTTC	CASSYGRQFYGYTF
-	TRBV20-1	TRBJ2-7	many	TGCAGTGCGAGAAGGGGGAGGGACCCCTACGAGCAGTACTTC	CSARRGRDPYEQYF
-	TRBV7-2	TRBJ1-3	-	TGTGCCAGCAGCTTCCAGGGTGGGGGGAACACCATATATTTT	CASSFQGGGNTIYF
-	TRBV6-5	TRBJ1-1	many	TGTGCCAGCAGTTACGGGCCGTCTTGGACTGAAGCTTTCTTT	CASSYGPSWTEAFF
-	TRBV3-1	TRBJ1-1	many	TGTGCCAGCAGCCCAAGTTCGGGACACCACACTGAAGCTTTCTTT	CASSPSSGHHTEAFF
-	TRBV12-3/TRBV12-4	TRBJ1-1	-	TGTGCCAGCAGTCCCCCCACAGGGTGGAAGAACACTGAAGCTTTCTTT	CASSPPTGWKNTEAFF
-	TRBV6-1	TRBJ2-2	many	TGTGCCAGCAGTGAAGAGATTGGGGGGAGTGGGGAGCTGTTTTTT	CASSEEIGGSGELFF
TRBD1	TRBV6-1	TRBJ1-1	-	TGTGCCAGCAATGACAGGGGGCCTAACACTGAAGCTTTCTTT	CASNDRGPNTEAFF
-	TRBV11-2	TRBJ2-7	few	TGTGCCAGCAGCCCTGGACAGATTGGCGACGAGCAGTACTTC	CASSPGQIGDEQYF
TRBD2	TRBV12-3/TRBV12-4	TRBJ2-7	-	TGTGCCAGCAGGGGTGGACTAGCGGGAGCCGAGCAGTACTTC	CASRGGLAGAEQYF
-	TRBV28	TRBJ1-5	many	TGTGCCAGCAGAGGTCGGAATCAGCCCCAGCATTTT	CASRGRNQPQHF
TRBD1	TRBV12-3/TRBV12-4	TRBJ1-6	-	TGTGCCAGCAGTCCAGGAACCGGGACAGGGACATTT	CASSPGTGTGTF
-	TRBV2	TRBJ2-7	-	TGTGCCAGCAGACCGGGGGACCTCTCCTACGAGCAGTACTTC	CASRPGDLSYEQYF
-	TRBV27	TRBJ1-2	few	TGTGCCAGCAGTATCGGACCGGAGGTCAACGGCTACACCTTC	CASSIGPEVNGYTF
-	TRBV15	TRBJ2-7	-	TGTGCCACCAGCAGGGAACGCTACGAGCAGTACTTC	CATSRERYEQYF
TRBD2	TRBV25-1	TRBJ2-5	many	TGTGCCAGCAGTGAACTAGCGGGAGGTGGGGAGACCCAGTACTTC	CASSELAGGGETQYF
TRBD2	TRBV28	TRBJ2-7	many	TGTGCCAGCAGTCTCAGGACTAGCGGAAGAGGGGCGGGGGAGCAGTACTTC	CASSLRTSGRGAGEQYF
-	TRBV12-5	TRBJ2-7	many	TGTGCTAGTGGTTTGGTAAGGGAGCAGTACTTC	CASGLVREQYF
-	TRBV6-1	TRBJ2-5	many	TGTGTCAGCAGTCTCGGGACTCTGGAGACCCAGTACTTC	CVSSLGTLETQYF
-	TRBV27	TRBJ1-6	-	TGTGCCAGCAGTTTTCGGGTGACAAATAGAAATTCACCCCTCCACTTT	CASSFRVTNRNSPLHF